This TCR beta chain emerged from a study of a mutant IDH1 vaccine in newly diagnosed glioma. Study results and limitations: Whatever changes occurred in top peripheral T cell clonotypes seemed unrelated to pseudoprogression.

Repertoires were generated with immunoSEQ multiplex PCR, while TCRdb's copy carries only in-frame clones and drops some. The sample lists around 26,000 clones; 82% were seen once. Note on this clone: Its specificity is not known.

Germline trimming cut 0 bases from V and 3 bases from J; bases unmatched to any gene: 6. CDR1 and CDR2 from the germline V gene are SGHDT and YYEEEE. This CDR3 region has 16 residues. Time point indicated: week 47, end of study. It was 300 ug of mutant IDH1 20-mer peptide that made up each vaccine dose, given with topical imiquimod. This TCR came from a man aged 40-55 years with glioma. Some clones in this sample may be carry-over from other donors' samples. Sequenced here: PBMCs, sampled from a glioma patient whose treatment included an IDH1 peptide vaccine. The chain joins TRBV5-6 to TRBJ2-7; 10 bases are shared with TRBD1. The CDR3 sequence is CASSLGGTGEDYEQYF. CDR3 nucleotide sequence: TGTGCCAGCAGCTTGGGGGGGACAGGGGAAGACTACGAGCAGTACTTC.